This T cell receptor beta chain was captured by sequencing in a study of blood T cell repertoires in COVID-19. Study background: The United States, Italy and Spain supplied acute and convalescent COVID-19 samples. T cells, B-cell-depleted T cells, or PBMCs provided the cDNA or gDNA that served as material.

This clone was seen just once. V shed 1 base and J shed 7 bases, with 10 bases lying between them. CDR1 SGHDN and CDR2 FVKESK come from the germline V gene. This CDR3 spans 13 amino acids. Original handling: Reference gene primer amplification gave estimated nucleated cell counts. Using immunoSEQ multiplex PCR, the repertoire was profiled, and TCRdb retains in-frame clones only, with some absent. V and J calls and clone size are as listed in that table; D and trimming were resolved from the DNA. The sample lists some 50,000 clones, roughly 83% seen once, with 50% to 75% in the top ten. The chain recombines TRBV14 with TRBJ2-5; D is unclear. The clonotype originates from a man between 65 and 80 years old with acute or convalescent COVID-19. Source material: peripheral blood. In DNA form, the CDR3 reads TGTGCCAGCAGCCAAGGAAACGCCGGGACCCAGTACTTC. This translates into CASSQGNAGTQYF. Together with reference TRBV14 and TRBJ2-5, the CDR3 gives the full variable domain: EAGVTQFPSHSVIEKGQTVTLRCDPISGHDNLYWYRRVMGKEIKFLLHFVKESKQDESGMPNNRFLAERTGGTYSTLKVQPAELEDSGVYFCASSQGNAGTQYFGPGTRLLVL.